This TCR beta chain appears in the sequencing data of a study of T cell repertoires in cytomegalovirus infection. Comment on this clonotype: The antigen is unknown.

Findings and caveats of the study: HLA-C-restricted CMV-specific TCR beta clonotypes were dominant in the ex vivo response.

Each CDR3 protein is one row after TCRdb ran MiXCR on the reads. The sample lists 740,000 or so distinct CDR3 sequences; 35% were seen once. What was sequenced was PBMCs. This receptor was taken from a human donor in good health (CMV status not recorded). Some clones in this sample may be carry-over from other donors' samples.

The CDR3 nucleotides read TGTGCCAGCAGTTTAGGGCTCGCGGGGGGCCTGCCCGGGGAGCTGTTTTTT. Protein product: CASSLGLAGGLPGELFF. V gene TRBV28 combines with J gene TRBJ2-2; 8 positions agree with TRBD2. The junction had 11 bases not matched to a gene; V was cut back by 2 bases and J by 6 bases. Looked up from germline, CDR1 is MDHEN and CDR2 is SYDVKM. The CDR3 extends over 17 amino acids.